The sequence of this T cell receptor (beta chain) was determined in a study of T cells after yellow fever vaccination. This clonotype appeared a few times. TCRdb re-called the 5' RACE reads with MiXCR, one entry per CDR3 protein. Of about 580,000 distinct CDR3 sequences in the sample, about a sixth were seen once. The length of the CDR3 is 16 residues. The junction had 12 bases not matched to a gene; V was cut back by 8 bases and J by 1 base. Per germline, CDR1 SGHRS and CDR2 YFSETQ. The origin of this receptor is a man aged 18 to 29 who received the YFV17D yellow fever vaccine. V is TRBV5-1 and J is TRBJ2-3; the match to TRBD2 covers 8 bases. The material sequenced was PBMCs, taken 5 to 6 days after the first yellow fever vaccination. The DNA of the CDR3 is TGCGCCAGTATGACCCTCGGACTAGCAGGCACAGATACGCAGTATTTT. Translation: CASMTLGLAGTDTQYF.